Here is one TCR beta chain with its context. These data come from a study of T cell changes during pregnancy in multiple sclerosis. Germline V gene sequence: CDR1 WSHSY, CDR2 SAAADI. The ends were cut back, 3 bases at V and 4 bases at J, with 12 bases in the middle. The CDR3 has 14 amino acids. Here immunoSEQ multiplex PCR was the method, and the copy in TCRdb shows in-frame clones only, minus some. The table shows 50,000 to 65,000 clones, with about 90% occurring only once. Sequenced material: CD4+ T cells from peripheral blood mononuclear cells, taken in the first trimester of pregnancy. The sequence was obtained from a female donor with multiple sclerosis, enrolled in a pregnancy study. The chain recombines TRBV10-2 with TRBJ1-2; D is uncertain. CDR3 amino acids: CASSERNSGYGYTF. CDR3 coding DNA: TGCGCCAGCAGTGAAAGGAATAGCGGCTATGGCTACACCTTC.